This T cell receptor beta chain was profiled in a study of cytomegalovirus exposure and HLA in healthy donors. About the research overall: Genotyping showed 81% of roughly 400 donors falling in the Caucasian-associated ancestry cluster. Study observations and caveats: Later analysis identified several of the most significant clusters that appeared linked to common viral pathogens. When a later analysis was performed, an Asian-associated ancestry cluster reportedly had fewer N-insertions than the approximately 600-donor mean. In a later analysis, across HLA loci, associated TCR counts were highest for DRB1, lowest for HLA-C.

Comments on this clone: What it binds is not known.

The germline V gene has CDR1 MNHEY and CDR2 SMNVEV (reference sequence). The CDR3 totals 15 residues. Trimming took 7 bases from V and 5 from J; bases not matched to a gene: 8. A multiplex PCR was run with 60 Vbeta primers and 13 Jbeta primers. Some clones are missing from TCRdb's copy, which holds only in-frame ones; the method was immunoSEQ multiplex PCR. Here the sample spans around 200,000 clones, 60% to 80% being singletons. The rearrangement joins TRBV27 to TRBJ1-6, with 7 bases identical to TRBD1. The TCR comes from a woman between 18 and 30 years old in good health and CMV-seronegative. Specimen: PBMCs. The CDR3 DNA reads as TGTGCCAGCACCACGGGACAGAGTCATAATTCACCCCTCCACTTT. It is translated as CASTTGQSHNSPLHF.